The 9 T cell receptor beta chains below come from one sample, sequenced in a study of blood T cell repertoires in COVID-19. Here immunoSEQ multiplex PCR was the method, and the copy in TCRdb shows in-frame clones only, minus some. The table lists approximately 81,000 clones, about four fifths of them singletons. The sequenced material came from peripheral blood. The source is a human donor in a cohort sampled during active COVID-19.

The rearrangement joins TRBV10-2 to TRBJ2-3; TRBD2 agrees at 9 bases. Per germline, CDR1 WSHSY and CDR2 SAAADI. The CDR3 consists of 17 residues. V lost 2 bases, J lost 4 bases, and 10 bases stayed unmatched. The chain's CDR3 is CASSERAGGPNADTQYF. The CDR3 DNA follows: TGCGCCAGCAGTGAGAGGGCGGGGGGGCCTAACGCAGATACGCAGTATTTT.

The rearrangement links TRBV18 to TRBJ1-3; 11 bases agree with TRBD1. CDR1 KGHSH and CDR2 LQKENI come from the germline V gene. The CDR3 loop spans 16 amino acids. The V segment lost 2 bases and the J segment 3 bases; nucleotides outside the gene matches: 3. CDR3 sequence reads: CASSPKDRGLGNTIYF. The CDR3 DNA sequence: TGTGCCAGCTCACCAAAGGACAGGGGGCTTGGAAACACCATATATTTT.

The chain has TRBV19 and TRBJ1-2; D possibly corresponds to TRBD1 (6 bases). The CDR3 loop spans 13 amino acids. From germline, CDR1 is LNHDA and CDR2 SQIVND (reference sequence). With 5 bases removed from V and 4 bases from J, the gap between germline ends came to 11 bases. CDR3 bases: TGTGCCAGTAGTCCGTGGACAGTCTATGGCTACACCTTC. It encodes CASSPWTVYGYTF. Supplemented by reference TRBV19 and TRBJ1-2, the full variable domain reads DGGITQSPKYLFRKEGQNVTLSCEQNLNHDAMYWYRQDPGQGLRLIYYSQIVNDFQKGDIAEGYSVSREKKESFPLTVTSAQKNPTAFYLCASSPWTVYGYTFGSGTRLTVV.

V gene TRBV4-1 combines with J gene TRBJ2-7; 8 bases map to TRBD1. Per the germline V gene, CDR1 is MGHRA and CDR2 is YSYEKL. There are 17 residues in the CDR3. The V and J ends lost 1 base and 0 bases, in that order; junction bases with no gene match: 8. CDR3 residues: CASSQGAGQGFSYEQYF. CDR3 nucleotides: TGCGCCAGCAGCCAAGGGGCCGGACAGGGCTTCTCCTACGAGCAGTACTTC.

J is TRBJ2-7 and V is TRBV7-9; a possible D gene is TRBD1 (5 bases). The CDR3 runs 13 residues. CDR1 is SEHNR and CDR2 is FQNEAQ in the germline V gene (reference sequence). V dropped 2 bases and J dropped 3 bases, with 8 bases sitting between them. CDR3 sequence reads: CASSLKGDYEQYF. DNA of the CDR3: TGTGCCAGCAGCTTAAAAGGGGACTACGAGCAGTACTTC.

The chain is built from TRBV4-1 and TRBJ2-3, with TRBD2 identical over 14 bases. The CDR3 is made up of 17 amino acids. Trimming removed 1 base from V and 5 bases from J; junction bases left unmatched: 5. CDR1 is MGHRA and CDR2 is YSYEKL in the germline V gene. CDR3: CASSQGLGLAGEDTQYF. The DNA for the CDR3 is TGCGCCAGCAGCCAAGGGCTGGGACTAGCGGGGGAAGATACGCAGTATTTT.

For the CDR3, the DNA is TGTGCCAGCAGGGCTAGCGGGGGTCTTGACAATGAGCAGTTCTTC. It translates to CASRASGGLDNEQFF. The gene calls are TRBV2 and TRBJ2-1; 10 bases map to TRBD2. The CDR3 extends over 15 amino acids. The V gene's germline CDR1 is SNHLY and CDR2 FYNNEI. V was pared by 6 bases and J by 5 bases, with 7 bases of the junction left unmatched.

The table lists this clone with a few counts. The rearrangement links TRBV9 to TRBJ1-6; possible D gene TRBD1, 6 bases. Trimming took 2 bases from V and 7 from J, leaving 13 bases between them. The germline gives CDR1 SGDLS, CDR2 YYNGEE. There are 15 residues in the CDR3. CDR3 in amino acids: CASSVTDTGNSPLHF. CDR3 DNA sequence: TGTGCCAGCAGCGTCACTGATACAGGGAATTCACCCCTCCACTTT. Looking up the rest from reference TRBV9 and TRBJ1-6 gives the full variable domain: DSGVTQTPKHLITATGQRVTLRCSPRSGDLSVYWYQQSLDQGLQFLIQYYNGEERAKGNILERFSAQQFPDLHSELNLSSLELGDSALYFCASSVTDTGNSPLHFGNGTRLTVT.

Here the CDR3 DNA reads TGTGCCAGCAGTGAACTCGGTGAAAAACTGTTTTTT. Amino acid sequence: CASSELGEKLFF. The gene calls are TRBV6-1 and TRBJ1-4, with D hard to call. The germline V and J ends were trimmed by 2 bases and 7 bases, with 5 bases remaining between them. CDR1 is MNHNS and CDR2 is SASEGT in the germline V gene. The CDR3 extends over 12 amino acids.